This entry concerns a single T cell receptor beta chain. Its antigen is not known. Here immunoSEQ multiplex PCR was the method, and the copy in TCRdb shows in-frame clones only, minus some. The sample holds 20,000 to 25,000 clones, 70% to 85% seen once. Looked up from germline, CDR1 is SGDLS and CDR2 is YYNGEE. Trimming stripped 1 base from V and 2 bases from J, with 10 bases between. This CDR3 comprises 16 residues. The data are from a study of T cell responses to AZD1222 COVID-19 vaccine. Study results and limitations: Variant regions that are unmutated are reportedly the target of nearly half of spike-specific TCRs.

The input for sequencing was peripheral blood, taken on day 0 of AZD1222 vaccination. This rearrangement joins TRBV9 to TRBJ2-6; D unresolved. This sequence originates from an adult in good health. The CDR3 DNA follows: TGTGCCAGCAGCGTAAATAGAGGACCTGGGGCCAACGTCCTGACTTTC. Protein: CASSVNRGPGANVLTF.